The 10 T cell receptor beta chains presented below share a single source sample, sequenced in a study of cytomegalovirus exposure and HLA in healthy donors (dated by TCRdb to 2015 to 2018). The library came from the immunoSEQ multiplex PCR assay. The clones in this table, taken by TCRdb from immuneACCESS, are in-frame only. Not every clone is retained; where verified, under half of the shortfall comes from an unresolved V gene, and the cause of the rest is unknown. This sample comprises 70,000 or so clones, less than 95% of them detected only once. The top ten constitute 1.5% to 2% of the sample. Sequenced sample: PBMCs. The receptors derive from a woman under 30 in good health and CMV-seropositive.

The chain recombines TRBV28 with TRBJ2-7; weak D call: TRBD2 (5 bases). The germline CDR1 and CDR2 sequences are MDHEN and SYDVKM. V lost 6 bases to trimming and J lost 2 bases, with 11 bases between them. The CDR3 extends over 13 amino acids. The CDR3 is CASRGGVAYEQYF. Written as DNA, the CDR3 is TGTGCCAGCAGAGGAGGCGTGGCCTACGAGCAGTACTTC.

This clone appeared a few times. The V and J genes are TRBV6-1 and TRBJ2-7, with a possible D match to TRBD1 (5 bases). Trimming shortened V by 5 bases and J by 0 bases, and 14 bases separated the two germline ends. The germline V gene has CDR1 MNHNS and CDR2 SASEGT. The CDR3 is made up of 15 amino acids. CDR3 sequence reads: CASSPQVPPSYEQYF. The CDR3 DNA is TGTGCCAGCAGTCCACAGGTGCCCCCCTCCTACGAGCAGTACTTC.

The rearrangement uses TRBV27 and TRBJ1-1, with 9 bases identical to TRBD1. The CDR3 has 16 amino acids. Unmatched junction bases numbered 5, after V lost 0 bases and J lost 3 bases. Germline V gene data show CDR1 as MNHEY and CDR2 as SMNVEV (reference sequence). The CDR3 loop reads CASSLSFRQGDTEAFF. The CDR3 nucleotides read TGTGCCAGCAGTTTATCATTTCGACAGGGGGACACTGAAGCTTTCTTT.

The V and J genes are TRBV11-2 and TRBJ2-3; 10 positions match TRBD2. V was pared by 2 bases and J by 0 bases, with 5 bases of the junction left unmatched. CDR1 is SGHAT and CDR2 is FQNNGV in the germline V gene. The CDR3 is 17 amino acids. CDR3 nucleotide sequence: TGTGCCAGCAGCTTACTTAGCGGGGGGCCGAGCACAGATACGCAGTATTTT. Translating it yields CASSLLSGGPSTDTQYF.

The CDR3 coding sequence is TGCGCCAGCAGCACGGGCGGGACTAGCGGGGGGCGCGTAAATGAGCAGTTCTTC. Its translation is CASSTGGTSGGRVNEQFF. The V and J genes are TRBV5-1 and TRBJ2-1; TRBD2 matches 15 bases. CDR1 is SGHRS, CDR2 YFSETQ, per germline. The CDR3 covers 18 residues. With 4 bases clipped from V and 7 bases from J, the junction kept 12 bases outside the gene matches.

The chain is built from TRBV11-2 and TRBJ2-4; maybe TRBD1 (5 bases). The CDR3 totals 19 residues. Trimming took 4 bases from V and 4 from J, leaving 26 bases between them. Germline V CDR1 and CDR2: SGHAT, FQNNGV. CDR3 in DNA: TGTGCCAGCAGCTCCTCTCCGGTGTACAGGCCGGATGGTAAAAACATTCAGTACTTC. As protein: CASSSSPVYRPDGKNIQYF.

The chain combines TRBV7-9 with TRBJ2-1; TRBD2 aligns across 9 bases. The CDR3 is 16 residues long. The germline CDR1 and CDR2 sequences are SEHNR and FQNEAQ (reference sequence). V shed 5 bases, J shed 9 bases, and the junction held 14 bases outside the gene matches. The CDR3 DNA sequence: TGTGCCAGCAGCCCCCGGGGGGCGGGGGGGCGGAGTGAGCAGTTCTTC. Amino acids: CASSPRGAGGRSEQFF.

The rearrangement links TRBV5-4 to TRBJ1-2, with D maybe TRBD1 (5 bases). The CDR3 is 13 amino acids. The V gene's germline CDR1 is SGHNT and CDR2 YYREEE (reference sequence). V lost 4 bases to trimming and J lost 2 bases, with 9 bases between them. CDR3 sequence (DNA): TGTGCCAGCAGCCGTGACAGAAACTATGGCTACACCTTC. Protein: CASSRDRNYGYTF.

The genes are TRBV7-9 and TRBJ1-4; 8 nucleotides agree with TRBD1. This CDR3 contains 14 residues. V lost 6 bases to trimming and J lost 5 bases; unmatched junction nucleotides: 5. Germline CDR1 and CDR2: SEHNR and FQNEAQ (reference sequence). CDR3 DNA: TGTGCCAGCAGATATCAGGGGGCGAATGAAAAACTGTTTTTT. Amino acid sequence: CASRYQGANEKLFF.

As DNA, the CDR3 is TGTGCCAGCAGCTCGACAGGGGGCGAGCAGTACTTC. Translation: CASSSTGGEQYF. This chain uses TRBV5-6 with TRBJ2-7; 9 bases align to TRBD1. V shed 3 bases and J 6 bases; nucleotides not matched to a gene: 1. The germline V gene encodes CDR1 SGHDT and CDR2 YYEEEE. The CDR3 is 12 amino acids. The full variable domain, its missing parts supplied by reference TRBV5-6 and TRBJ2-7, is DAGVTQSPTHLIKTRGQQVTLRCSPKSGHDTVSWYQQALGQGPQFIFQYYEEEERQRGNFPDRFSGHQFPNYSSELNVNALLLGDSALYLCASSSTGGEQYFGPGTRLTVT.